Below are 22 T cell receptor beta chains sequenced from a single sample in a study of shared clonotypes between healthy human individuals. Profiled with immunoSEQ multiplex PCR; TCRdb holds only in-frame clones, not every one. This sample has some 2.1 million clones, with 85% to 95% found just once. The sample comprised naive CD4+ T cells sorted from blood. The subset was: CD45RA+ positively selected. These receptor sequences come from a man younger than 35 in good health.

Concerning this clone: This same CDR3 is encoded by further DNA sequences in the sample. V is TRBV5-4 and J is TRBJ2-5, with D possibly TRBD1 on 6 matching bases. The V and J ends lost 4 bases and 5 bases respectively, with 12 bases between them. The CDR3 runs to 13 residues. Per germline, CDR1 SGHNT and CDR2 YYREEE (reference sequence). CDR3 sequence: CASSLAGVETQYF. As DNA, the CDR3 is TGTGCCAGCAGCCTGGCAGGGGTGGAGACCCAGTACTTC. Full variable domain (outside the CDR3, taken from reference TRBV5-4 and TRBJ2-5): ETGVTQSPTHLIKTRGQQVTLRCSSQSGHNTVSWYQQALGQGPQFIFQYYREEENGRGNFPPRFSGLQFPNYSSELNVNALELDDSALYLCASSLAGVETQYFGPGTRLLVL.

There are a few counts of this clone. V gene TRBV9 combines with J gene TRBJ2-2; weak D call: TRBD1 (6 bases). Per the germline V gene, CDR1 is SGDLS and CDR2 is YYNGEE. This CDR3 is built from 13 residues. The germline V and J ends were trimmed by 4 bases and 4 bases, with 8 bases remaining between them. CDR3 sequence reads: CASSRTATGELFF. The CDR3 nucleotides read TGTGCCAGCAGCCGGACAGCCACCGGGGAGCTGTTTTTT. Looking up the rest from reference TRBV9 and TRBJ2-2 gives the full variable domain: DSGVTQTPKHLITATGQRVTLRCSPRSGDLSVYWYQQSLDQGLQFLIQYYNGEERAKGNILERFSAQQFPDLHSELNLSSLELGDSALYFCASSRTATGELFFGEGSRLTVL.

This clone came up a few times. In DNA, the CDR3 is TGTGCCAGCAGCCCAAGGGACAGGCCTAATTCACCCCTCCACTTT. It translates to CASSPRDRPNSPLHF. J is TRBJ1-6 and V is TRBV28; TRBD1 agrees at 8 bases. Germline CDR1 MDHEN, CDR2 SYDVKM. The CDR3 extends over 15 amino acids. Germline trimming cut 6 bases from V and 6 bases from J; bases unmatched to any gene: 7.

V and J are TRBV6-5 and TRBJ1-1; D gene unclear. This CDR3 region has 14 residues. V was trimmed by 0 bases and J by 8 bases, leaving 13 bases between them. From germline, CDR1 is MNHEY and CDR2 SVGAGI. The CDR3 is CASSYSPPGREAFF. The CDR3, as DNA: TGTGCCAGCAGTTACTCACCCCCTGGCAGGGAAGCTTTCTTT.

The chain joins TRBV6-5 to TRBJ2-7; D not certain. The CDR3 is made up of 11 amino acids. V lost 6 bases and J 4 bases, leaving 7 bases between the germline ends. Germline V lookup: CDR1 MNHEY, CDR2 SVGAGI. The CDR3: CASRTEYEQYF. As DNA, the CDR3 is TGTGCCAGCAGAACGGAATACGAGCAGTACTTC.

This chain joins TRBV9 and TRBJ2-7; 7 bases fit TRBD1. With 3 bases clipped from V and 6 bases from J, the junction kept 9 bases outside the gene matches. From germline, CDR1 is SGDLS and CDR2 YYNGEE. This CDR3 has 14 amino acids. CDR3 DNA sequence: TGTGCCAGCAGCGCCGGACAGGCGGTCTCCGAGCAGTACTTC. It encodes CASSAGQAVSEQYF.

The chain has TRBV7-8 and TRBJ2-1; 10 positions agree with TRBD2. V shed 4 bases, J shed 10 bases, and the junction held 10 bases outside the gene matches. Germline loops: CDR1 SGHVS, CDR2 FQNEAQ. The CDR3 spans 15 residues. The CDR3 bases are TGTGCCAGCAGCTCGACTAGCGGGCAGTTCGGGGAGCAGTTCTTC. Its protein is CASSSTSGQFGEQFF. Full variable domain (outside the CDR3, taken from reference TRBV7-8 and TRBJ2-1): GAGVSQSPRYKVAKRGQDVALRCDPISGHVSLFWYQQALGQGPEFLTYFQNEAQLDKSGLPSDRFFAERPEGSVSTLKIQRTQQEDSAVYLCASSSTSGQFGEQFFGPGTRLTVL.

This chain uses TRBV10-3 with TRBJ1-4; tentative D call: TRBD1 (5 bases). The V end was cut by 5 bases, the J end by 3 bases, with 13 bases between. This CDR3 spans 15 amino acids. Germline CDR1 reads ENHRY; CDR2 reads SYGVKD. The CDR3: CAISKGNLANEKLFF. CDR3 nucleotide sequence: TGTGCCATCAGTAAGGGGAATTTGGCTAATGAAAAACTGTTTTTT.

The gene calls are TRBV12-5 and TRBJ2-1; the D is unclear. Trimming removed 1 base at V and 6 bases at J, with 4 bases between. The length of the CDR3 is 12 residues. From germline, CDR1 is LGHNT and CDR2 FRNRAP. As DNA, the CDR3 is TGTGCTAGTGGTTTGGCCCCCAATGAGCAGTTCTTC. This gives the protein CASGLAPNEQFF.

The chain employs TRBV6-6 and TRBJ2-2; D is uncertain. Germline V gene sequence: CDR1 MNHNY, CDR2 SVGAGI (reference sequence). With 2 bases removed from V and 2 bases from J, the gap between germline ends came to 3 bases. The CDR3 has 13 residues. The CDR3 coding sequence is TGTGCCAGCAGTTACCCAAACACCGGGGAGCTGTTTTTT. Protein: CASSYPNTGELFF.

The genes are TRBV7-2 and TRBJ2-5; TRBD1 aligns across 9 bases. The CDR3 is 15 amino acids. V lost 4 bases, J lost 4 bases, and 7 bases stayed unmatched. Germline values: CDR1 SGHTA, CDR2 FQGNSA. CDR3 sequence reads: CASSSGQGPIETQYF. For the CDR3, the DNA is TGTGCCAGCAGCTCCGGACAGGGGCCTATAGAGACCCAGTACTTC. Drawing the rest from reference TRBV7-2 and TRBJ2-5, the complete variable domain is GAGVSQSPSNKVTEKGKDVELRCDPISGHTALYWYRQSLGQGLEFLIYFQGNSAPDKSGLPSDRFSAERTGGSVSTLTIQRTQQEDSAVYLCASSSGQGPIETQYFGPGTRLLVL.

This chain links TRBV28 with TRBJ1-4, with D maybe TRBD1 (6 bases). The germline CDR1 and CDR2 sequences are MDHEN and SYDVKM. With 3 bases removed from V and 4 bases from J, the gap between germline ends came to 9 bases. The CDR3 totals 14 residues. The CDR3 sequence is CASSLDRINEKLFF. CDR3 in DNA: TGTGCCAGCAGTTTGGACAGAATTAATGAAAAACTGTTTTTT.

The V gene is TRBV10-3, the J gene TRBJ2-2; possibly TRBD1 for D (6 bases). V dropped 11 bases and J dropped 1 base, with 11 bases sitting between them. CDR3 length: 13 amino acids. Germline V gives CDR1 ENHRY, CDR2 SYGVKD. The CDR3 loop is CASHRENTGELFF. The DNA for the CDR3 is TGTGCCTCCCACAGGGAGAACACCGGGGAGCTGTTTTTT.

The V and J genes are TRBV7-8 and TRBJ2-3; the D gene is possibly TRBD1 (5 bases). There are 15 residues in the CDR3. The V and J ends lost 1 base and 2 bases respectively, with 10 bases between them. CDR1 SGHVS and CDR2 FQNEAQ come from the germline V gene. For the CDR3, the DNA is TGTGCCAGCAGCTTAGGGCAGGGATACACAGATACGCAGTATTTT. Residues: CASSLGQGYTDTQYF.

This chain joins TRBV6-6 and TRBJ2-5; no reliable D call. Per the germline V gene, CDR1 is MNHNY and CDR2 is SVGAGI (reference sequence). There are 15 residues in the CDR3. V was trimmed by 0 bases and J by 1 base, leaving 9 bases between them. CDR3 amino acids: CASSYSIKFQETQYF. The CDR3 bases are TGTGCCAGCAGTTACTCGATTAAATTCCAAGAGACCCAGTACTTC.

The rearrangement links TRBV7-9 to TRBJ1-2; 7 nucleotides match TRBD1. The germline V gene has CDR1 SEHNR and CDR2 FQNEAQ (reference sequence). The CDR3 is made up of 13 amino acids. CDR3 coding DNA: TGTGCAATCGGGACGGGACAGAACTATGGCTACACCTTC. It is translated as CAIGTGQNYGYTF.

Details on this clone: Within the sample, other DNA sequences also encode this same CDR3. This chain uses TRBV18 with TRBJ2-5; D is ambiguous. The V and J ends lost 2 bases and 4 bases respectively, with 5 bases between them. This CDR3 spans 12 amino acids. Germline lookup yields CDR1 KGHSH and CDR2 LQKENI. As DNA, the CDR3 is TGTGCCAGCTCACCATCTTCAGAGACCCAGTACTTC. Amino acids: CASSPSSETQYF.

The V gene is TRBV18, the J gene TRBJ1-3; D may be TRBD1 (5 bases). V lost 3 bases, J lost 2 bases, and 11 bases lay in between. This CDR3 has 15 residues. The germline V gene has CDR1 KGHSH and CDR2 LQKENI. The CDR3 bases are TGTGCCAGCTCACCGCCGGTGGGGGCTGGAAACACCATATATTTT. Translating gives CASSPPVGAGNTIYF.

The CDR3 here is CASSRQFRGSTGELFF. As DNA, the CDR3 is TGTGCCAGCAGCCGACAATTCCGCGGGAGCACCGGGGAGCTGTTTTTT. The V and J genes are TRBV7-2 and TRBJ2-2; 7 bases line up with TRBD2. CDR1 is SGHTA and CDR2 is FQGNSA in the germline V gene. This CDR3 comprises 16 residues. Trimming removed 5 bases from V and 4 bases from J; junction bases left unmatched: 10.

The chain joins TRBV6-4 to TRBJ2-3, with TRBD2 matching over 9 bases. Per the germline V gene, CDR1 is MRHNA and CDR2 is SNTAGT. This CDR3 contains 15 residues. V gave up 2 bases and J gave up 2 bases; unmatched junction bases: 2. In DNA, the CDR3 is TGTGCCAGCAGTGACGTAGCGGGGGCCACAGATACGCAGTATTTT. This sequence encodes CASSDVAGATDTQYF.

The chain has TRBV10-2 and TRBJ2-2; 7 positions match TRBD1. CDR3 length equals 14 residues. Germline trimming cut 3 bases from V and 4 bases from J; bases unmatched to any gene: 2. CDR1 is WSHSY, CDR2 SAAADI, per germline. CDR3 bases: TGCGCCAGCAGTGAACAGGGGTCCACCGGGGAGCTGTTTTTT. Amino acid sequence: CASSEQGSTGELFF.

The chain couples TRBV6-5 to TRBJ1-1; TRBD1 might be the D (5 bases). The CDR3 totals 13 residues. Germline V gene lookup returns CDR1 MNHEY and CDR2 SVGAGI. V lost 0 bases to trimming and J lost 7 bases, with 9 bases between them. The CDR3 spells CASSYSGPNEAFF. DNA of the CDR3: TGTGCCAGCAGTTACTCGGGGCCCAATGAAGCTTTCTTT.